Shown below are 13 T cell receptor beta chains from a single sample sequenced in a study of cytotoxic CD8 clonotypes in ibrutinib-treated CLL. Repertoires were generated with immunoSEQ multiplex PCR, while TCRdb's copy carries only in-frame clones and drops some. The table includes about 140,000 clones, approximately 75% detected once. This specimen consisted of PBMCs, obtained after 12 months of ibrutinib treatment. The receptors were gathered from a human donor with chronic lymphocytic leukemia.

The V call is TRBV19, the J call TRBJ1-2; D gene uncertain. CDR1 is LNHDA, CDR2 SQIVND, per germline (reference sequence). The CDR3 is 16 residues long. V lost 1 base and J 4 bases, leaving 16 bases between the germline ends. Here the CDR3 reads CASSIGILGSSYGYTF. CDR3 nucleotides: TGTGCCAGTAGTATAGGAATTCTGGGGAGTTCCTATGGCTACACCTTC.

A few counts support this clone. The chain combines TRBV4-1 with TRBJ1-2; maybe TRBD1 (5 bases). The CDR3 consists of 14 residues. V lost 1 base and J 4 bases, leaving 10 bases between the germline ends. In germline, CDR1 is MGHRA, CDR2 YSYEKL. CDR3 coding DNA: TGCGCCAGCAGCCAAGGAGACAGTCTCTATGGCTACACCTTC. It specifies CASSQGDSLYGYTF.

The chain uses TRBV19 and TRBJ2-7, with TRBD1 matching 10 bases. The CDR3 runs to 14 residues. CDR1 is LNHDA and CDR2 is SQIVND in the germline V gene (reference sequence). The junction had 4 bases not matched to a gene; V was cut back by 5 bases and J by 3 bases. This chain's CDR3 is CASSSGTGVYEQYF. As DNA, the CDR3 is TGTGCCAGTAGTTCCGGGACAGGGGTCTACGAGCAGTACTTC.

V and J are TRBV30 and TRBJ2-7; D unclear. The CDR3 sequence is 15 residues long. Deletions cut 8 bases from V and 2 bases from J, with 22 bases between. Germline lookup yields CDR1 GTSNPN and CDR2 SVGIG (reference sequence). The DNA of the CDR3 is TGTGCCACCCAGTGGGCCGTCGGCTTTGCCTACGAGCAGTACTTC. It codes for CATQWAVGFAYEQYF.

The rearrangement joins TRBV19 to TRBJ1-6; D not certain. V lost 3 bases to trimming and J lost 10 bases, with 13 bases between them. CDR1 and CDR2 (germline): LNHDA, SQIVND (reference sequence). This CDR3 is built from 14 residues. The CDR3 spells CASSMRGAGSPLHF. The CDR3 nucleotides read TGTGCCAGTAGTATGCGGGGAGCTGGCTCACCCCTCCACTTT.

The chain couples TRBV19 to TRBJ1-4, with D uncertain. Germline V gene sequence: CDR1 LNHDA, CDR2 SQIVND (reference sequence). The V and J ends lost 8 bases and 4 bases respectively, with 14 bases between them. This CDR3 has 14 amino acids. The CDR3 nucleotides read TGTGCCAGTTCCCGAAGGGAAGGTAATGAAAAACTGTTTTTT. It translates to CASSRREGNEKLFF.

CDR3 amino acids: CASSFQGYNEKLFF. The CDR3 DNA follows: TGTGCCAGCAGCTTTCAGGGTTATAATGAAAAACTGTTTTTT. The chain uses TRBV7-9 and TRBJ1-4; TRBD1 might be the D (5 bases). Trimming stripped 3 bases from V and 4 bases from J, with 9 bases between. Germline CDR1 is SEHNR and CDR2 is FQNEAQ (reference sequence). CDR3 length: 14 residues.

This chain connects TRBV27 to TRBJ1-4, with 8 bases aligning to TRBD1. The CDR3 spans 16 residues. Looked up from germline, CDR1 is MNHEY and CDR2 is SMNVEV (reference sequence). Trimming removed 5 bases from V and 2 bases from J; junction bases left unmatched: 7. CDR3 coding DNA: TGTGCCAGCAGTAAACAGGGGGAGGCGACTAATGAAAAACTGTTTTTT. Encoded protein: CASSKQGEATNEKLFF.

This sequence joins TRBV30 and TRBJ2-7, with D hard to call. V was clipped by 1 base and J by 4 bases, with 8 bases between them. The CDR3 is 12 residues long. The germline V gene has CDR1 GTSNPN and CDR2 SVGIG (reference sequence). Written as DNA, the CDR3 is TGTGCCTGGAGTGCCGACTGGTACGAGCAGTACTTC. Residues: CAWSADWYEQYF.

In this sample, this clone turned up once. V gene TRBV2 combines with J gene TRBJ1-2; no clear D gene. Germline CDR1 reads SNHLY; CDR2 reads FYNNEI. Trimming removed 7 bases from V and 0 bases from J, with 9 bases in between. The CDR3 consists of 13 residues. The CDR3 region has the DNA TGTGCCAGCACAACAGCAGCTAACTATGGCTACACCTTC. Translated: CASTTAANYGYTF.

This sequence joins TRBV5-1 and TRBJ2-2; a possible D gene is TRBD2 (6 bases). Germline CDR1 reads SGHRS; CDR2 reads YFSETQ. The length of the CDR3 is 15 residues. V was shortened by 0 bases and J by 8 bases, with 14 bases between the two germline ends. This CDR3 is CASSLGLGGLGELFF. CDR3 coding DNA: TGCGCCAGCAGCTTGGGCCTCGGGGGTCTAGGGGAGCTGTTTTTT.

The gene calls are TRBV7-9 and TRBJ2-2; 7 bases match TRBD2. The V gene end was trimmed by 5 bases and the J gene end by 4 bases; junction bases not matched to a gene: 7. The CDR3 is made up of 15 amino acids. Per germline, CDR1 SEHNR and CDR2 FQNEAQ (reference sequence). The CDR3 loop reads CASSRTREGTGELFF. CDR3 bases: TGTGCCAGCAGCCGGACAAGGGAGGGCACCGGGGAGCTGTTTTTT.

The chain joins TRBV28 to TRBJ2-7; 7 nucleotides align to TRBD1. In germline, CDR1 is MDHEN, CDR2 SYDVKM. V lost 7 bases to trimming and J lost 2 bases; unmatched junction nucleotides: 11. CDR3 size: 15 residues. The CDR3 DNA follows: TGTGCCAGCACTTTGGCTGGGACAGTGACCTACGAGCAGTACTTC. Translated, it gives CASTLAGTVTYEQYF. The full variable domain, its missing parts supplied by reference TRBV28 and TRBJ2-7, is DVKVTQSSRYLVKRTGEKVFLECVQDMDHENMFWYRQDPGLGLRLIYFSYDVKMKEKGDIPEGYSVSREKKERFSLILESASTNQTSMYLCASTLAGTVTYEQYFGPGTRLTVT.